This TCR beta chain was sequenced in a study of cytomegalovirus exposure and HLA in healthy donors. Each of the donors was a healthy bone marrow donor. The CDR3 spans 14 residues. Germline CDR1 reads SNHLY; CDR2 reads FYNNEI. V lost 5 bases and J 4 bases, leaving 13 bases between the germline ends. PCR primers comprised 60 Vbeta and 13 Jbeta primers. The protocol was immunoSEQ multiplex PCR, while the TCRdb copy is restricted to in-frame clones and leaves out a portion. The repertoire consists of 90,000 or so clones, with approximately 71% occurring once and the leading ten covering roughly 2.8%. The source material was PBMCs. The chain joins TRBV2 to TRBJ2-3; D is undetermined. This TCR was recovered from a man aged 45 to 65 in good health and CMV-seronegative. Here the CDR3 DNA reads TGTGCCAGCAGTCTCCTAACCCTGGCAGATACGCAGTATTTT. Translating it yields CASSLLTLADTQYF.